This T cell receptor beta chain was identified during a study of beta chain features in type 1 diabetes. Background on the study: All samples together contributed 107,917,701 sorted cells for examination. General study findings and limits: All four CD4+ subsets of Type 1 diabetes patients contained TCRB CDR3s that were moderately but significantly shorter.

What was sequenced were expressed TCRB transcripts, since all of the isolated RNA had been reverse transcribed. Some clones are missing from TCRdb's copy, which holds only in-frame ones; the method was immunoSEQ multiplex PCR. The repertoire holds around 250,000 clones, with 13% to 15% as singletons. The CDR3 spans 16 residues. Trimming cost V 0 bases and J 9 bases; bases outside gene matches: 11. Per the germline V gene, CDR1 is SGDLS and CDR2 is YYNGEE. To note about this clone: Its antigen remains unknown.

The receptor's source is a young man with type 1 diabetes. Sequencing was performed on naive CD4+ T cells from blood. This chain uses TRBV9 with TRBJ2-7, with 11 bases aligning to TRBD1. CDR3 DNA: TGTGCCAGCAGCGTAGGATCGGGACAGGGGGTTTTCGGGCAGTACTTC. Translated: CASSVGSGQGVFGQYF.